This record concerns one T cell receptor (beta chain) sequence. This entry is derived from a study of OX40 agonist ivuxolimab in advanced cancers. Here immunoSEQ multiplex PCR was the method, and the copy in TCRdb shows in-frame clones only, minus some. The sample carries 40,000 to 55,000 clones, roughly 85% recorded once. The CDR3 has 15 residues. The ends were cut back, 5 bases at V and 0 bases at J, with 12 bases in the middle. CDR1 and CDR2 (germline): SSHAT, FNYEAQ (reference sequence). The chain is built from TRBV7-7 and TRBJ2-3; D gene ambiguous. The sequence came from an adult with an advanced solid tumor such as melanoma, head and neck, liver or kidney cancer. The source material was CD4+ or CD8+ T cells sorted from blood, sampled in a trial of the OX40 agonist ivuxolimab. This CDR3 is CASSPGPSSTDTQYF. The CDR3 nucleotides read TGTGCCAGCAGCCCCGGGCCCTCGAGCACAGATACGCAGTATTTT.